The clone carrying this TCR beta chain occurred many times. Its specificity is unknown. This sample was included in a study of identical twins. Study findings and constraints: Models underpredicted monozygotic twin sharing of out-of-frame TCR alpha. Out-of-frame alpha sequences shared between twins exhibited an excess of low generation probability.

The CDR3 contains 14 residues. With 6 bases clipped from V and 6 bases from J, the junction kept 8 bases outside the gene matches. The germline gives CDR1 SGHRS, CDR2 YFSETQ. Template switching (which added a universal primer site) was used, and cDNA carried unique molecular identifiers. TCRdb processed the 5' RACE reads anew with MiXCR; each CDR3 protein has one entry. The table has around 670,000 distinct CDR3 sequences, 5.5% to 6.5% seen once. This receptor was obtained from a man aged 18 to 30 in good health. The sequencing sample was made of naive T cells sorted from blood. The chain couples TRBV5-1 to TRBJ2-1; 8 nucleotides line up with TRBD2. The CDR3 nucleotides read TGCGCCAGCACAAAGCGGGAGAGGGGCAATGAGCAGTTCTTC. Its protein product is CASTKRERGNEQFF.